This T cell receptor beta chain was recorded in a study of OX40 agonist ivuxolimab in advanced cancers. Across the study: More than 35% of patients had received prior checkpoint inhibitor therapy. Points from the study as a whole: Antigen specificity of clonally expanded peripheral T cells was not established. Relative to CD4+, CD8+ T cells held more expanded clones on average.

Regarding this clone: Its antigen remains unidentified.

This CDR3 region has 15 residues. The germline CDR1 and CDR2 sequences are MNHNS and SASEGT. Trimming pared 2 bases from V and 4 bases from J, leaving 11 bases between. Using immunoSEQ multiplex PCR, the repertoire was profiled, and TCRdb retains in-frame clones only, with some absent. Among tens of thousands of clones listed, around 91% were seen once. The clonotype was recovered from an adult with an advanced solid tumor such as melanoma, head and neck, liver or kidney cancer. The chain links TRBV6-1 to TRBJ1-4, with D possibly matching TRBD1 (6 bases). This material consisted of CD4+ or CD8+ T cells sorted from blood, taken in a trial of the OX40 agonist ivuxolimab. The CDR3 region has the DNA TGTGCCAGCAGTGAAACAGGGTCATTTAATGAAAAACTGTTTTTT. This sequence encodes CASSETGSFNEKLFF.